Presented here are 8 T cell receptor beta chains from one specimen sequenced in a study of beta chain features in type 1 diabetes. Study-level points and caveats: Moderate yet significant TCRB CDR3 shortening was seen in Type 1 diabetes patients in all four CD4+ subsets.

What these receptors recognize is not known. Expressed TCRB transcripts were sequenced, since all the RNA that had been isolated was reverse transcribed. Sequencing was performed with immunoSEQ multiplex PCR; in TCRdb, only in-frame clones are kept and a portion is missing. Among around 710,000 clones, around 12% were seen once, and the ten largest hold more than 0.095%. Sample: naive CD4+ T cells from blood. The receptors here all came from a man between 25 and 39 years old with type 1 diabetes.

The rearrangement joins TRBV12-5 to TRBJ2-5; TRBD2 agrees at 15 bases. The junction had 18 bases not matched to a gene; V was cut back by 2 bases and J by 5 bases. Germline CDR1 reads LGHNT; CDR2 reads FRNRAP. The CDR3 is 21 residues long. The CDR3 loop reads CASGLMTGTSGGRVTEETQYF. CDR3 coding DNA: TGTGCTAGTGGTTTGATGACCGGGACTAGCGGGGGGAGAGTAACCGAGGAGACCCAGTACTTC.

The chain links TRBV15 to TRBJ1-1; D may be TRBD1 (5 bases). V dropped 0 bases and J dropped 0 bases, with 5 bases sitting between them. The CDR3 is 14 residues long. Per the germline V gene, CDR1 is LNHNV and CDR2 is YYDKDF (reference sequence). For the CDR3, the DNA is TGTGCCACCAGCAGAGACAGGGTGAACACTGAAGCTTTCTTT. It codes for CATSRDRVNTEAFF.

In this sample, this clone turned up once. The V gene is TRBV2, the J gene TRBJ1-1, with D maybe TRBD1 (6 bases). V lost 4 bases to trimming and J lost 0 bases, with 9 bases between them. This CDR3 region has 14 residues. CDR1 is SNHLY, CDR2 FYNNEI, per germline. The CDR3 nucleotides are TGTGCCAGCAGTGGACAGGACCTGAACACTGAAGCTTTCTTT. Translated: CASSGQDLNTEAFF. Filled out from reference TRBV2 and TRBJ1-1, the complete variable domain reads EPEVTQTPSHQVTQMGQEVILRCVPISNHLYFYWYRQILGQKVEFLVSFYNNEISEKSEIFDDQFSVERPDGSNFTLKIRSTKLEDSAMYFCASSGQDLNTEAFFGQGTRLTVV.

The V and J genes are TRBV29-1 and TRBJ1-2; D unclear. Deletions cut 4 bases from V and 3 bases from J, with 12 bases between. The germline V gene encodes CDR1 SQVTM and CDR2 ANQGSEA. The length of the CDR3 is 13 residues. The CDR3 sequence is CSVVQALDYGYTF. Written as DNA, the CDR3 is TGCAGCGTTGTGCAGGCCCTAGACTATGGCTACACCTTC.

This clone was seen more than once but under ten times. V and J are TRBV10-3 and TRBJ2-1, with 8 bases aligning to TRBD1. Losses at the gene ends were 10 bases for V and 5 bases for J; bases not matched to a gene: 7. This CDR3 is 13 amino acids long. In germline, CDR1 is ENHRY, CDR2 SYGVKD. Written as DNA, the CDR3 is TGTGCCACCGCCGGGACAGGTAACAATGAGCAGTTCTTC. It yields the protein CATAGTGNNEQFF.

This CDR3 is CASSVRQANQPQHF. The DNA of the CDR3 is TGTGCCAGCAGTGTACGACAGGCTAATCAGCCCCAGCATTTT. J is TRBJ1-5 and V is TRBV2, with a weak D call TRBD1 (6 bases). Germline V gives CDR1 SNHLY, CDR2 FYNNEI. The CDR3 has 14 residues. V was clipped by 4 bases and J by 4 bases, with 11 bases between them. Using reference TRBV2 and TRBJ1-5 for the parts outside the CDR3, the full variable domain is EPEVTQTPSHQVTQMGQEVILRCVPISNHLYFYWYRQILGQKVEFLVSFYNNEISEKSEIFDDQFSVERPDGSNFTLKIRSTKLEDSAMYFCASSVRQANQPQHFGDGTRLSIL.

This clone came up a few times. The chain joins TRBV7-9 to TRBJ1-1, with D possibly matching TRBD1 (6 bases). CDR3 size: 16 residues. Germline CDR1 is SEHNR and CDR2 is FQNEAQ (reference sequence). The V end lost 5 bases, the J end lost 5 bases, and 21 bases lay between the germline ends. This CDR3 is CASSPLGGARRTEAFF. The DNA for the CDR3 is TGTGCCAGCAGCCCTCTAGGGGGGGCGAGGAGAACTGAAGCTTTCTTT.

This clone was counted between two and nine times. Different DNA sequences within this sample yield the same CDR3. The chain couples TRBV11-2 to TRBJ2-6; no definite D call. Germline loops: CDR1 SGHAT, CDR2 FQNNGV. The CDR3 runs to 15 residues. The V gene lost 0 bases and the J gene lost 0 bases, with 3 bases spanning the gap. The CDR3 bases are TGTGCCAGCAGCTTAGATGGCTCTGGGGCCAACGTCCTGACTTTC. Protein product: CASSLDGSGANVLTF.